This TCR beta chain was obtained from a study of blood T cell repertoires in COVID-19. Authors' methods: For nucleated cells, counts were estimated from reference gene primer amplification. Measured with immunoSEQ multiplex PCR; TCRdb has only the in-frame clones, and not every one. For V, J and clone size, that table is used; D and trimming come from the DNA. The sample holds approximately 290,000 clones, nearly 90% seen once. With 7 bases clipped from V and 5 bases from J, the junction kept 8 bases outside the gene matches. CDR1 and CDR2 (germline): SQVTM, ANQGSEA. This CDR3 is built from 13 residues.

This sequence was found in a woman in her 30s with COVID-19, enrolled during active disease. V usage is TRBV29-1 and J usage is TRBJ2-5; TRBD1 agrees at 9 bases. Input material: peripheral blood. As DNA, the CDR3 is TGCAGCGCCGTACAGGGGGCCGGGGAGACCCAGTACTTC. The encoded protein is CSAVQGAGETQYF.